The 29 T cell receptor beta chains reported below all come from one sample, sequenced in a study of cytomegalovirus exposure and HLA in healthy donors. With 60 Vbeta and 13 Jbeta primers, the PCR was carried out. Data came from immunoSEQ multiplex PCR; TCRdb stores just in-frame clones and leaves some out. The sample holds about 170,000 clones, roughly 80% seen once. Source material: PBMCs. The origin of the receptors is a male donor in good health and CMV-seronegative.

CDR3 bases: TGTGCCAGCAGCTTGGCTGCAGGTCAGTCAGATACGCAGTATTTT. This translates into CASSLAAGQSDTQYF. V usage is TRBV5-4 and J usage is TRBJ2-3, with D unclear. This CDR3 has 15 residues. V lost 0 bases and J 4 bases, leaving 12 bases between the germline ends. Germline CDR1 and CDR2: SGHNT and YYREEE (reference sequence).

V usage is TRBV30 and J usage is TRBJ1-5, with 7 bases fitting TRBD1. Germline V gives CDR1 GTSNPN, CDR2 SVGIG (reference sequence). CDR3 length: 15 residues. The V gene end was trimmed by 3 bases and the J gene end by 4 bases; junction bases not matched to a gene: 9. DNA of the CDR3: TGTGCCTGGAGGAGCCGGGACAGCGCTAATCAGCCCCAGCATTTT. Encoded protein: CAWRSRDSANQPQHF. The whole variable domain, remainder taken from reference TRBV30 and TRBJ1-5, is SQTIHQWPATLVQPVGSPLSLECTVEGTSNPNLYWYRQAAGRGLQLLFYSVGIGQISSEVPQNLSASRPQDRQFILSSKKLLLSDSGFYLCAWRSRDSANQPQHFGDGTRLSIL.

The chain links TRBV2 to TRBJ2-2, with D unclear. Trimming took off 5 bases at V and 2 bases at J, with 12 bases between the two ends. The germline gives CDR1 SNHLY, CDR2 FYNNEI. This CDR3 has 15 amino acids. Here the CDR3 reads CASSSLAPNTGELFF. Here the CDR3 DNA reads TGTGCCAGCAGTTCCCTCGCGCCTAACACCGGGGAGCTGTTTTTT. Full variable domain (rest looked up from reference TRBV2 and TRBJ2-2): EPEVTQTPSHQVTQMGQEVILRCVPISNHLYFYWYRQILGQKVEFLVSFYNNEISEKSEIFDDQFSVERPDGSNFTLKIRSTKLEDSAMYFCASSSLAPNTGELFFGEGSRLTVL.

This chain joins TRBV6-5 and TRBJ1-6; D possibly corresponds to TRBD1 (6 bases). V lost 6 bases and J 10 bases, leaving 19 bases between the germline ends. The CDR3 consists of 15 residues. Germline-derived CDR1 and CDR2 are MNHEY and SVGAGI. The CDR3 DNA reads as TGTGCCAGCAGACCCCGGGACATCGGGCGGTCACCCCTCCACTTT. Translating it yields CASRPRDIGRSPLHF.

V and J are TRBV10-2 and TRBJ2-1; the match to TRBD2 covers 13 bases. Germline values: CDR1 WSHSY, CDR2 SAAADI. The CDR3 is made up of 18 amino acids. Losses at the gene ends were 6 bases for V and 0 bases for J; bases not matched to a gene: 8. CDR3 bases: TGCGCCAGCAGAACCGGGACTAGCGGGATTCCCTCCTACAATGAGCAGTTCTTC. Residues: CASRTGTSGIPSYNEQFF.

The sample holds one count of this clone. The CDR3 nucleotides are TGTGCCAGCAGCCTCCGGGTGAGGGACACTGAAGCTTTCTTT. The encoded protein is CASSLRVRDTEAFF. The chain carries TRBV7-2 and TRBJ1-1; no clear D gene. Trimming took off 5 bases at V and 3 bases at J, with 13 bases between the two ends. The CDR3 loop spans 14 amino acids. CDR1 and CDR2 from the germline V gene are SGHTA and FQGNSA.

The rearrangement uses TRBV19 and TRBJ2-1, with 9 bases lining up with TRBD2. The CDR3 length is 16 residues. J gave up 3 bases and V 4 bases, and 7 bases lay outside the gene matches. The germline V gene encodes CDR1 LNHDA and CDR2 SQIVND (reference sequence). Written as DNA, the CDR3 is TGTGCCAGTAGTACCCCTCGAGCGGGGGGCTACAATGAGCAGTTCTTC. This codes for CASSTPRAGGYNEQFF.

V is TRBV2 and J is TRBJ2-4, with a possible D match to TRBD1 (5 bases). This CDR3 region has 18 residues. Deletions cut 0 bases from V and 4 bases from J, with 19 bases between. Germline values: CDR1 SNHLY, CDR2 FYNNEI. Written as DNA, the CDR3 is TGTGCCAGCAGTGAAGCGGGATCGGGCAGGGCAGCTAAAAACATTCAGTACTTC. Translating it yields CASSEAGSGRAAKNIQYF.

The V and J genes are TRBV19 and TRBJ1-4, with D tentatively TRBD1 (6 bases). The V gene lost 5 bases and the J gene lost 0 bases, with 16 bases spanning the gap. Germline V gene sequence: CDR1 LNHDA, CDR2 SQIVND (reference sequence). The CDR3 extends over 17 amino acids. The CDR3 region has the DNA TGTGCCAGTAGTGTTGGACAGATTTTCGCAACTAATGAAAAACTGTTTTTT. It specifies CASSVGQIFATNEKLFF.

This clone turned up a few times. The rearrangement links TRBV6-1 to TRBJ1-2; D perhaps matches TRBD1 (5 bases). Trimming stripped 4 bases from V and 1 base from J, with 16 bases between. Germline V gene sequence: CDR1 MNHNS, CDR2 SASEGT. The CDR3 extends over 16 amino acids. For the CDR3, the DNA is TGTGCCAGCAGTGTCCCCGGGACTGACTTTAACTATGGCTACACCTTC. It specifies CASSVPGTDFNYGYTF.

V usage is TRBV7-2 and J usage is TRBJ1-6; 8 positions match TRBD1. The J segment lost 8 bases and the V segment lost 3 bases, leaving 3 bases of the junction unmatched. The CDR3 spans 14 residues. In germline, CDR1 is SGHTA, CDR2 FQGNSA. CDR3 DNA: TGTGCCAGCAGCTTTTCGGACAGGGATTCACCCCTCCACTTT. It yields the protein CASSFSDRDSPLHF.

The chain employs TRBV11-2 and TRBJ2-3; no reliable D call. Trimming took off 5 bases at V and 4 bases at J, with 7 bases between the two ends. The CDR3 is 12 amino acids. The germline V gene encodes CDR1 SGHAT and CDR2 FQNNGV. The chain's CDR3 is CASSPPSDTQYF. DNA for the CDR3: TGTGCCAGCAGCCCCCCCTCAGATACGCAGTATTTT. Complete variable domain (other parts from reference TRBV11-2 and TRBJ2-3): EAGVAQSPRYKIIEKRQSVAFWCNPISGHATLYWYQQILGQGPKLLIQFQNNGVVDDSQLPKDRFSAERLKGVDSTLKIQPAKLEDSAVYLCASSPPSDTQYFGPGTRLTVL.

Concerning this clone itself: Mismatch with germline at one junction end may stem from a read error. This rearrangement joins TRBV7-9 to TRBJ1-6; the D is unclear. The CDR3 has 18 amino acids. Looked up from germline, CDR1 is SEHNR and CDR2 is FQNEAQ (reference sequence). The CDR3: CSSSLAMSGNYGVSPLHF. The CDR3 DNA reads TGTTCCAGCAGCTTAGCGATGTCGGGGAACTATGGAGTTTCACCCCTCCACTTT.

The chain recombines TRBV18 with TRBJ1-2, with TRBD1 matching over 8 bases. The junction had 14 bases not matched to a gene; V was cut back by 3 bases and J by 5 bases. The germline gives CDR1 KGHSH, CDR2 LQKENI. The CDR3 runs to 17 residues. CDR3 amino acids: CASSPYTLGQGVYGYTF. The CDR3 region has the DNA TGTGCCAGCTCACCCTACACACTAGGACAGGGTGTATATGGCTACACCTTC. Drawing the rest from reference TRBV18 and TRBJ1-2, the complete variable domain is NAGVMQNPRHLVRRRGQEARLRCSPMKGHSHVYWYRQLPEEGLKFMVYLQKENIIDESGMPKERFSAEFPKEGPSILRIQQVVRGDSAAYFCASSPYTLGQGVYGYTFGSGTRLTVV.

The chain's CDR3 is CATRGLAGYEQYF. CDR3 sequence (DNA): TGTGCCACCAGGGGACTAGCGGGTTACGAGCAGTACTTC. This chain uses TRBV15 with TRBJ2-7; 12 nucleotides line up with TRBD2. Trimming took 6 bases from V and 4 from J; bases not matched to a gene: 1. Looked up from germline, CDR1 is LNHNV and CDR2 is YYDKDF (reference sequence). The CDR3 has 13 amino acids.

The rearrangement links TRBV12-5 to TRBJ1-5, with D tentatively TRBD1 (5 bases). The CDR3 totals 14 residues. Germline CDR1 and CDR2: LGHNT and FRNRAP. Trimming left V 1 base short and J 7 bases short, with 11 bases between. DNA for the CDR3: TGTGCTAGTGGTTTGGGGCAGGGTGGCCAGCCCCAGCATTTT. It is translated as CASGLGQGGQPQHF.

V usage is TRBV5-1 and J usage is TRBJ2-7, with D tentatively TRBD1 (6 bases). The CDR3 is made up of 18 amino acids. The germline V gene encodes CDR1 SGHRS and CDR2 YFSETQ. Trimming cost V 4 bases and J 0 bases, with 23 bases left between them. CDR3 protein: CASSPRSRTAKTSYEQYF. The DNA for the CDR3 is TGCGCCAGCAGCCCTCGTTCCAGGACAGCCAAGACCTCCTACGAGCAGTACTTC.

The V gene is TRBV25-1, the J gene TRBJ2-2; 15 nucleotides match TRBD2. The CDR3 is 17 amino acids. The J segment lost 7 bases and the V segment lost 8 bases, leaving 11 bases of the junction unmatched. Germline V lookup: CDR1 MGHDK, CDR2 SYGVNS. The DNA of the CDR3 is TGTGCCAGCTCCGGGACTAGCGGGGGGCCTTATGGCGGGGAGCTGTTTTTT. Amino acids: CASSGTSGGPYGGELFF.

This clone was counted between two and nine times. Other DNA sequences in the sample encode the same CDR3. The gene calls are TRBV6-1 and TRBJ1-4; D may be TRBD1 (5 bases). The germline V gene encodes CDR1 MNHNS and CDR2 SASEGT. Trimming pared 3 bases from V and 7 bases from J, leaving 12 bases between. The CDR3 covers 14 residues. CDR3 sequence reads: CASSDWQGSEKLFF. DNA of the CDR3: TGTGCCAGCAGTGACTGGCAGGGTAGTGAAAAACTGTTTTTT.

This chain links TRBV6-5 with TRBJ2-7; a possible D gene is TRBD1 (5 bases). Trimming took 6 bases from V and 3 from J, leaving 18 bases between them. The CDR3 sequence is 15 residues long. The germline CDR1 and CDR2 sequences are MNHEY and SVGAGI. The CDR3 sequence is CASSRGATSNYEQYF. The DNA for the CDR3 is TGTGCCAGCAGCCGTGGGGCCACTTCTAACTACGAGCAGTACTTC.

This chain links TRBV5-1 with TRBJ1-1; D call uncertain. Looked up from germline, CDR1 is SGHRS and CDR2 is YFSETQ. Trimming took 7 bases from V and 1 from J, leaving 17 bases between them. This CDR3 comprises 15 residues. Here the CDR3 DNA reads TGCGCCAGCGTACATGGACTTGGCCGGAACACTGAAGCTTTCTTT. Translation gives CASVHGLGRNTEAFF.

In this sample, this clone turned up once. This chain uses TRBV9 with TRBJ1-2; no firm D call. The germline CDR1 and CDR2 sequences are SGDLS and YYNGEE. V lost 0 bases and J lost 6, with 9 bases in between. This CDR3 has 13 amino acids. The CDR3 coding sequence is TGTGCCAGCAGCGTAGGTCAGAAGAATGGCTACACCTTC. Protein product: CASSVGQKNGYTF. The full variable domain, with the rest looked up from reference TRBV9 and TRBJ1-2, is DSGVTQTPKHLITATGQRVTLRCSPRSGDLSVYWYQQSLDQGLQFLIQYYNGEERAKGNILERFSAQQFPDLHSELNLSSLELGDSALYFCASSVGQKNGYTFGSGTRLTVV.

This chain joins TRBV7-9 and TRBJ2-7; 7 positions agree with TRBD1. CDR1 and CDR2 (germline): SEHNR, FQNEAQ (reference sequence). Trimming at V came to 5 bases and at J to 5 bases, leaving 6 bases not matched to a gene. CDR3 length: 13 amino acids. CDR3 in amino acids: CASSRRQGDEQYF. CDR3 DNA sequence: TGTGCCAGCAGCCGAAGACAGGGTGACGAGCAGTACTTC.

This clone appeared a single time. The CDR3, as DNA: TGTGCCAGCAGCTACTCTCCAGGGAGGACCAAAAACATTCAGTACTTC. This encodes CASSYSPGRTKNIQYF. The chain combines TRBV7-8 with TRBJ2-4, with D perhaps matching TRBD2 (6 bases). The CDR3 has 16 amino acids. Trimming stripped 4 bases from V and 2 bases from J, with 15 bases between. Germline CDR1 and CDR2: SGHVS and FQNEAQ. The full variable domain, in which reference TRBV7-8 and TRBJ2-4 provide the parts outside the CDR3, is GAGVSQSPRYKVAKRGQDVALRCDPISGHVSLFWYQQALGQGPEFLTYFQNEAQLDKSGLPSDRFFAERPEGSVSTLKIQRTQQEDSAVYLCASSYSPGRTKNIQYFGAGTRLSVL.

This clone was recorded a few times. The gene calls are TRBV13 and TRBJ2-1; D call uncertain. Looked up from germline, CDR1 is PRHDT and CDR2 is FYEKMQ (reference sequence). V was pared by 1 base and J by 9 bases, with 13 bases between. The CDR3 has 14 amino acids. The CDR3 DNA reads as TGTGCCAGCAGCTTAGTGAAGAACAGTATTGAGCAGTTCTTC. It specifies CASSLVKNSIEQFF.

The count of this clone is one. The chain combines TRBV7-2 with TRBJ2-5; D is possibly TRBD2 (5 bases). The ends were cut back, 5 bases at V and 1 base at J, with 8 bases in the middle. The CDR3 spans 13 residues. CDR1 and CDR2 from the germline V gene are SGHTA and FQGNSA. This CDR3 reads CASSRGTQETQYF. CDR3 nucleotides: TGTGCCAGCAGCCGGGGAACCCAAGAGACCCAGTACTTC.

The rearrangement uses TRBV4-3 and TRBJ1-4, with D maybe TRBD1 (5 bases). This CDR3 spans 14 amino acids. Trimming took off 3 bases at V and 4 bases at J, with 9 bases between the two ends. From germline, CDR1 is LGHNA and CDR2 YSLEER. The CDR3 loop is CASSQGLSNEKLFF. The CDR3 DNA follows: TGCGCCAGCAGCCAGGGACTTAGTAATGAAAAACTGTTTTTT.

V gene TRBV7-9 combines with J gene TRBJ1-4; 10 bases align to TRBD1. CDR1 SEHNR and CDR2 FQNEAQ come from the germline V gene (reference sequence). This CDR3 spans 18 amino acids. Trimming removed 5 bases from V and 1 base from J; junction bases left unmatched: 10. This CDR3 is CASSQTGGSSLTNEKLFF. The DNA for the CDR3 is TGTGCCAGCAGCCAGACAGGGGGCTCCTCTCTAACTAATGAAAAACTGTTTTTT.

This clone came up once. The rearrangement uses TRBV27 and TRBJ1-4; D might be TRBD1 (5 bases). The CDR3 sequence is 12 residues long. From germline, CDR1 is MNHEY and CDR2 SMNVEV (reference sequence). V was shortened by 6 bases and J by 6 bases, with 8 bases between the two germline ends. Here the CDR3 DNA reads TGTGCCAGCAGGTGGGGGGATGAAAAACTGTTTTTT. It codes for CASRWGDEKLFF. Combining the CDR3 with reference TRBV27 and TRBJ1-4 gives the whole variable domain EAQVTQNPRYLITVTGKKLTVTCSQNMNHEYMSWYRQDPGLGLRQIYYSMNVEVTDKGDVPEGYKVSRKEKRNFPLILESPSPNQTSLYFCASRWGDEKLFFGSGTQLSVL.